One and the same sample provided the 4 T cell receptor beta chains below, sequenced in a study of T cell responses to AZD1222 COVID-19 vaccine. The assay was immunoSEQ multiplex PCR, and TCRdb's table has in-frame clones only and misses some. The sample has more than 85,000 clones, 88% seen once. Sequenced here: peripheral blood, sampled on day 0 of AZD1222 vaccination. The receptors originated from an adult in good health.

This clone was counted only a few times. The V and J genes are TRBV28 and TRBJ1-1; the match to TRBD1 covers 10 bases. The CDR3 is made up of 16 amino acids. CDR1 is MDHEN and CDR2 is SYDVKM in the germline V gene. V dropped 4 bases and J dropped 4; count of bases not matched to a gene: 9. The DNA for the CDR3 is TGTGCCAGCAGTTACATTCGGGACAGGGGTGGCACTGAAGCTTTCTTT. It encodes CASSYIRDRGGTEAFF.

The chain employs TRBV6-5 and TRBJ1-1; D gene unclear. The CDR3 spans 13 residues. Germline V CDR1 and CDR2: MNHEY, SVGAGI. With 9 bases removed from V and 7 bases from J, the gap between germline ends came to 18 bases. In nucleotides, the CDR3 is TGTGCCAGTTACCTTAAGGTGATCAGTGAAGCTTTCTTT. Translation gives CASYLKVISEAFF.

The chain recombines TRBV6-5 with TRBJ1-5, with TRBD1 matching over 8 bases. Trimming took 6 bases from V and 7 from J; bases not matched to a gene: 8. Germline lookup yields CDR1 MNHEY and CDR2 SVGAGI. This CDR3 spans 14 amino acids. CDR3 DNA sequence: TGTGCCAGCAGCGGAACAGGGGGTGGGCAGCCCCAGCATTTT. As protein: CASSGTGGGQPQHF.

The chain links TRBV12-3 or TRBV12-4 to TRBJ2-5; D unclear. The CDR3 covers 13 residues. V dropped 3 bases and J dropped 4 bases, with 9 bases sitting between them. CDR3 sequence: CASSLQVGETQYF. The CDR3 region has the DNA TGTGCCAGCAGTTTGCAGGTGGGAGAGACCCAGTACTTC.